Detailed here is one TCR delta chain. TCRdb lists the protein of a much larger clone for this DNA, which differs at residue 11, so this is likely a read error; the protein given here is translated from the DNA itself. This record belongs to a study of γδ T cells in repeated Plasmodium falciparum infection. Looking at the study overall: Malian children with intense seasonal malaria exposure were compared with matched Australian children.

Sequencing covered both gamma and delta TCR chains per sample. TCRdb re-called clones from the multiplex PCR reads via CATT. The top ten hold over 6.5% of the sample, which has over 45,000 delta-chain clones, 1.6% seen once. Sequencing was performed on gamma-delta T cells from blood. The receptor was derived from a pool of human donors (malaria-infected and uninfected, not separated).

The CDR3, as DNA: TGTGCTCTTGGGGATCCTATCTCGGGGGATACGAAACTCATCTTT. Its translation is CALGDPISGDTKLIF. The chain recombines TRDV1 with TRDJ1; 10 nucleotides align to TRDD3. The J gene is not listed in TCRdb, so it was assigned here from a DNA match to germline. Germline V gene sequence: CDR1 TSWWSYY, CDR2 QGS. This CDR3 is built from 15 residues. V gave up 3 bases and J gave up 8 bases; unmatched junction bases: 9.